This is a list of T cell receptor beta chains from one sample in a study of CD8 T cells in ankylosing spondylitis. TCRdb called the 5' RACE reads again in MiXCR, with one record for every CDR3 protein. The sample includes about 240,000 distinct CDR3 sequences, about 10% of them seen just once. The material sequenced was blood, either unsorted or a sorted T cell fraction (not recorded which). The origin of the receptors is a male donor with ankylosing spondylitis or in good health (not recorded which). Each CDR3 is given with its conserved first and last residue. D genes are given only for firm matches. Clone size is given for some rows only: seen once, a few or many times, or a class if the clone is expanded.

d_gene	v_gene	j_gene	abundance	CDR3nt	CDR3aa
TRBD2	TRBV9	TRBJ2-3	many	TGTGCCAGCAGCGTAGGGTATGCGGGGGGCGTCACAGATACGCAGTATTTT	CASSVGYAGGVTDTQYF
.	TRBV10-3	TRBJ1-2	many	TGTGCCATCAGTGATACCAGGGTGAGGCTCTATGGCTACACCTTC	CAISDTRVRLYGYTF
.	TRBV28	TRBJ2-2	.	TGTGCCAGCCAACAGAGCACCGGGGAGCTGTTTTTT	CASQQSTGELFF
.	TRBV12-3/TRBV12-4	TRBJ2-3	many	TGTGCCAGCAGCAAAGACCGCCCGGGGACAGATACGCAGTATTTT	CASSKDRPGTDTQYF
TRBD2	TRBV5-1	TRBJ2-1	many	TGCGCCAGCAGCGTAACTAGCGGGAGCGATGAGCAGTTCTTC	CASSVTSGSDEQFF
TRBD1	TRBV6-1	TRBJ1-4	many	TGTGCCAGCAGACAATTTGGGACAGGGGATGAAAAACTGTTTTTT	CASRQFGTGDEKLFF
TRBD2	TRBV27	TRBJ2-2	.	TGTGCCAGCTGTTCCAGCGGGGCCGCGAACACCGGGGAGCTGTTTTTT	CASCSSGAANTGELFF
.	TRBV10-2	TRBJ2-2	many	TGCGCCAGCAATCGGGAGCCAGCGAACACCGGGGAGCTGTTTTTT	CASNREPANTGELFF
.	TRBV5-1	TRBJ2-2	many	TGCGCCAGCAGCCAGACCCCCGGGGTCAAGGGCGGGGAGCTGTTTTTT	CASSQTPGVKGGELFF
TRBD2	TRBV5-1	TRBJ2-7	many	TGCGCCAGCAGACTAGCGGGGTCCGCCGAGCAGTACTTC	CASRLAGSAEQYF
TRBD1	TRBV27	TRBJ2-7	many	TGTGCCAGCGGCAGGGGGTCCGACGAGCAGTACTTC	CASGRGSDEQYF
.	TRBV10-3	TRBJ2-5	many	TGTGCCATCATGGTCGAAGAGACCCAGTACTTC	CAIMVEETQYF
TRBD1	TRBV10-3	TRBJ1-1	many	TGTGCCATCAGTGAAGGGGACAGGGGGCCGAACACTGAAGCTTTCTTT	CAISEGDRGPNTEAFF
.	TRBV6-5	TRBJ1-5	many	TGTGCCAGCAGTTCCGCTCCAGGATACAATCAGCCCCAGCATTTT	CASSSAPGYNQPQHF